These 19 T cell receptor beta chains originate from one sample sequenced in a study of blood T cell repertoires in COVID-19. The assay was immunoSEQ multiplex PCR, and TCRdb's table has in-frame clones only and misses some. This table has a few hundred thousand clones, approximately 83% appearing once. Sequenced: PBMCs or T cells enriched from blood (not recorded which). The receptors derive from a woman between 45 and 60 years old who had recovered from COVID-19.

DNA for the CDR3: TGTGCCATCAGTGAGGGGGGGACTCCCTACGAGCAGTACTTC. Its translation is CAISEGGTPYEQYF. The V and J genes are TRBV10-3 and TRBJ2-7; perhaps TRBD2 as D (6 bases). CDR3 length equals 14 residues. Germline values: CDR1 ENHRY, CDR2 SYGVKD. With 2 bases removed from V and 2 bases from J, the gap between germline ends came to 10 bases.

The CDR3 DNA sequence: TGTGCCAGTAGTATAGGTCAGAAAGAGACCCAGTACTTC. It encodes CASSIGQKETQYF. J is TRBJ2-5 and V is TRBV19; D remains ambiguous. The CDR3 spans 13 residues. The germline V gene encodes CDR1 LNHDA and CDR2 SQIVND (reference sequence). Trimming removed 1 base from V and 3 bases from J, with 6 bases in between.

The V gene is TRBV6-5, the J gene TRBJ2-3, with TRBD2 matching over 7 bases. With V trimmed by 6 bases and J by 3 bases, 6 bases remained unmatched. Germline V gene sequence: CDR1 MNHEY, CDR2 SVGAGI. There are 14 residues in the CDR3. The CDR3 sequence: CASRAGVGTDTQYF. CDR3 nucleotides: TGTGCCAGCAGGGCGGGAGTAGGGACAGATACGCAGTATTTT.

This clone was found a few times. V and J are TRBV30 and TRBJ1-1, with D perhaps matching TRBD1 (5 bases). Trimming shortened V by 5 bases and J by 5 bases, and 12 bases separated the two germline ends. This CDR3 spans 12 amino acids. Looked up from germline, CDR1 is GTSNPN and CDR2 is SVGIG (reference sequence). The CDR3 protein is CAWRPRVTEAFF. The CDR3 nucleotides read TGTGCCTGGCGCCCCAGGGTGACTGAAGCTTTCTTT.

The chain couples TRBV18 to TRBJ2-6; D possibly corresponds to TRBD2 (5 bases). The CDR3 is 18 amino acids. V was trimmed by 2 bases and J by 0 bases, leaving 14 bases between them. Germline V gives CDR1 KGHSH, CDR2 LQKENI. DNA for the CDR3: TGTGCCAGCTCACCAAGTTCAGGCGGACTCTCTGGGGCCAACGTCCTGACTTTC. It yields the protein CASSPSSGGLSGANVLTF.

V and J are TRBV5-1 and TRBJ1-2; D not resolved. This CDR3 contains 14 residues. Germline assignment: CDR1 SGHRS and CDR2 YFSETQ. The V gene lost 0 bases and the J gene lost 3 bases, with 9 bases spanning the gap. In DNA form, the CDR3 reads TGCGCCAGCAGCTTGGCCCAGACACACTATGGCTACACCTTC. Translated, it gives CASSLAQTHYGYTF.

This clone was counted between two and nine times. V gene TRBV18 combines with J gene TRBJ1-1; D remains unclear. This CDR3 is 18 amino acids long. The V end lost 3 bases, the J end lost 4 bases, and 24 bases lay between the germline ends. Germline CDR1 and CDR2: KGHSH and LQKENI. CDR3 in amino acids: CASSPRWEFQKGGTEAFF. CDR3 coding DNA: TGTGCCAGCTCACCCCGGTGGGAGTTCCAAAAAGGCGGCACTGAAGCTTTCTTT.

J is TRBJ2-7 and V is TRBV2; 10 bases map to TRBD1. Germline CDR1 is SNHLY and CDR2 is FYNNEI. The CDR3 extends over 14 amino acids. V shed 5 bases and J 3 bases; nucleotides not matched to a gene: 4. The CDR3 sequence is CASSLDRGFYEQYF. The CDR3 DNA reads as TGTGCCAGCAGTCTGGACAGGGGGTTCTACGAGCAGTACTTC.

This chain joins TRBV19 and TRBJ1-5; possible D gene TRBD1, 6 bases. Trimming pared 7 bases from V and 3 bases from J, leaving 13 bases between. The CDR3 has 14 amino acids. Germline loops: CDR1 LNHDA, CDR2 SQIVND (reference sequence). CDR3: CASTIRDINQPQHF. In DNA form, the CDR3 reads TGTGCCAGTACCATCCGGGACATCAATCAGCCCCAGCATTTT.

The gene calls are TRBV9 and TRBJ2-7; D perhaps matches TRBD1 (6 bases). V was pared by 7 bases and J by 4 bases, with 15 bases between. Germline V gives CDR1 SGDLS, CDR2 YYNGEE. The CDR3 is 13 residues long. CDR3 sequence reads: CASSGVNLYEQYF. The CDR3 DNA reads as TGTGCCAGCTCAGGGGTGAACTTATACGAGCAGTACTTC.

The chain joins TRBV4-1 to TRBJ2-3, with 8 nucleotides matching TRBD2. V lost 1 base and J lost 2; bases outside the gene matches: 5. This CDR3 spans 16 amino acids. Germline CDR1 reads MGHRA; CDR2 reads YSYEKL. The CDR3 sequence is CASSQGTSGPTDTQYF. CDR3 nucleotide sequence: TGCGCCAGCAGCCAAGGAACTAGCGGCCCCACAGATACGCAGTATTTT.

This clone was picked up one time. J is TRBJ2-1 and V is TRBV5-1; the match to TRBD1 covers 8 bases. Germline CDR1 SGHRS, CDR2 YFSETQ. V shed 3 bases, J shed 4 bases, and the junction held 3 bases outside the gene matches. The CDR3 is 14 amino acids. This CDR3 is CASSWGQEYNEQFF. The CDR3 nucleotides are TGCGCCAGCAGCTGGGGACAGGAATACAATGAGCAGTTCTTC.

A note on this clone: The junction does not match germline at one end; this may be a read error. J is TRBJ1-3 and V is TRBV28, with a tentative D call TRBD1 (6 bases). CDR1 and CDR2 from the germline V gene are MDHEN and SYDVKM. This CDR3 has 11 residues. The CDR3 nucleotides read TGTGCCAGCAGTTTATACAGGGATTTGAATTTT. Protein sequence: CASSLYRDLNF.

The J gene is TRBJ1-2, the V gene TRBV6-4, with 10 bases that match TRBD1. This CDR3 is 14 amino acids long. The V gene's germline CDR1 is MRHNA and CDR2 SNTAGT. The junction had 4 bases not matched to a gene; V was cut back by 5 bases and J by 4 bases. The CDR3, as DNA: TGTGCCAGCAGTTCGACAGGGGGCAGCTATGGCTACACCTTC. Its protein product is CASSSTGGSYGYTF.

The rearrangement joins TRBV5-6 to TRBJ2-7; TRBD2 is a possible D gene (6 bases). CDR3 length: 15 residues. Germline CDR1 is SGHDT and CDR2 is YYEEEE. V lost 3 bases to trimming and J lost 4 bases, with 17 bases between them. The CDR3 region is CASSSPGGRGYEQYF. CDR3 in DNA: TGTGCCAGCAGCTCCCCTGGGGGGAGAGGGTACGAGCAGTACTTC. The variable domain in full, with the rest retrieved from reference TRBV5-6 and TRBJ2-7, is DAGVTQSPTHLIKTRGQQVTLRCSPKSGHDTVSWYQQALGQGPQFIFQYYEEEERQRGNFPDRFSGHQFPNYSSELNVNALLLGDSALYLCASSSPGGRGYEQYFGPGTRLTVT.

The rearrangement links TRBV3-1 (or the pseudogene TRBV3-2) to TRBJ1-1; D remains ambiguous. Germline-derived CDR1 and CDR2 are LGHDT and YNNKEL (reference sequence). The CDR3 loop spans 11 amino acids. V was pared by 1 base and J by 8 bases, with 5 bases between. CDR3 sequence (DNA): TGTGCCAGCAGCCAAGTCTCCGAAGCTTTCTTT. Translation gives CASSQVSEAFF.

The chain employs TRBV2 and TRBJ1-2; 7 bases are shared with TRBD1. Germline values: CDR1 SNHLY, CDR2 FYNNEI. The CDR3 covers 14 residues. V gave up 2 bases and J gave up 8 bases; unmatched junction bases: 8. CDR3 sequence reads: CASSEYRGSEGYTF. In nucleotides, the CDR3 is TGTGCCAGCAGTGAATACAGGGGAAGTGAGGGCTACACCTTC.

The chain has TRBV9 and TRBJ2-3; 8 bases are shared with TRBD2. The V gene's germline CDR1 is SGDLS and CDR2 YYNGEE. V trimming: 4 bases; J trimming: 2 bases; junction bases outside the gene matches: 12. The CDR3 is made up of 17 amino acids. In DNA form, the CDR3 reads TGTGCCAGCAGCCCCCAGGCTAGCGGGTCCTACACAGATACGCAGTATTTT. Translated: CASSPQASGSYTDTQYF.

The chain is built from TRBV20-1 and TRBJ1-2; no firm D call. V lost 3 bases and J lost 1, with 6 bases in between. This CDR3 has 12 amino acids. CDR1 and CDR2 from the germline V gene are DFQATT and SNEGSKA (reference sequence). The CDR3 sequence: CSASLVNYGYTF. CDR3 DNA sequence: TGCAGTGCTAGTTTAGTTAACTATGGCTACACCTTC.